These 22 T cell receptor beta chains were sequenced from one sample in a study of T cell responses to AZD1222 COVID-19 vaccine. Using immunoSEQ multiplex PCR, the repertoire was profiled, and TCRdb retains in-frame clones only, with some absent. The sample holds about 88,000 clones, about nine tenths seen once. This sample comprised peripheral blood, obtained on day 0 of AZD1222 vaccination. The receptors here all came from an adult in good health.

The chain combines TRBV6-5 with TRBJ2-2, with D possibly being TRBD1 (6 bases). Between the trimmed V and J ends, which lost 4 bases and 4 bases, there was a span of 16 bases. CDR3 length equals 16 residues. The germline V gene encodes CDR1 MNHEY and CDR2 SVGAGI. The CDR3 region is CASSSDFTGFTGELFF. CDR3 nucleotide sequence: TGTGCCAGCAGTTCCGATTTTACAGGGTTCACCGGGGAGCTGTTTTTT.

CDR3 region: CASSPDWGTEAFF. In DNA, the CDR3 is TGCGCCAGCAGCCCGGATTGGGGCACTGAAGCTTTCTTT. The chain links TRBV5-1 to TRBJ1-1; unclear D gene. This CDR3 spans 13 amino acids. Looked up from germline, CDR1 is SGHRS and CDR2 is YFSETQ. The V gene lost 4 bases and the J gene lost 4 bases, with 11 bases spanning the gap.

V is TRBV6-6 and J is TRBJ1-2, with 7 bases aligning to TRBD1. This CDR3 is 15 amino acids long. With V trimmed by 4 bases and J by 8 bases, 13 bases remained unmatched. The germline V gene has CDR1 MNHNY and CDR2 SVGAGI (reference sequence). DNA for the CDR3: TGTGCCAGCAGTTCCTTCGAGGGGGCATCAGGGGGCTACACCTTC. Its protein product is CASSSFEGASGGYTF.

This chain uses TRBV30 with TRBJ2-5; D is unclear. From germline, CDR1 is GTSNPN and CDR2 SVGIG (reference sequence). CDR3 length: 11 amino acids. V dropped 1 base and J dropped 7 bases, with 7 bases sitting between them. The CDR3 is CAWSGGRTQYF. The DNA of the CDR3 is TGTGCCTGGAGTGGGGGTCGGACCCAGTACTTC.

The chain's CDR3 is CASSQGQGPTEAFF. DNA for the CDR3: TGTGCCAGCTCACAAGGACAGGGGCCCACTGAAGCTTTCTTT. The rearrangement uses TRBV18 and TRBJ1-1, with 9 bases that match TRBD1. In germline, CDR1 is KGHSH, CDR2 LQKENI. The V segment lost 4 bases and the J segment 4 bases; nucleotides outside the gene matches: 4. This CDR3 contains 14 residues.

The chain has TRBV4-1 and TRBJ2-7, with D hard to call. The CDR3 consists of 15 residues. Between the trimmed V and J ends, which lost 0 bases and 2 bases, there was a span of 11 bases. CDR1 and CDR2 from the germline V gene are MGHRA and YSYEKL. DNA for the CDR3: TGCGCCAGCAGCCAAGAACACCCCAATCCCTACGAGCAGTACTTC. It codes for CASSQEHPNPYEQYF.

CDR3 DNA sequence: TGCGCCAGCAGCCAAGATGACAGGACTAACTATGGCTACACCTTC. Its translation is CASSQDDRTNYGYTF. The rearrangement uses TRBV4-1 and TRBJ1-2; tentative D call: TRBD1 (6 bases). The germline V and J ends were trimmed by 0 bases and 0 bases, with 8 bases remaining between them. The CDR3 totals 15 residues. Germline CDR1 and CDR2: MGHRA and YSYEKL.

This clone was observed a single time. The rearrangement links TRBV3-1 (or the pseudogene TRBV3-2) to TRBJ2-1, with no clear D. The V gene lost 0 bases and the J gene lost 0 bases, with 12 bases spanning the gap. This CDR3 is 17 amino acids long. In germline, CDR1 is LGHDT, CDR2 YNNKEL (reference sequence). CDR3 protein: CASSQDRSAISYNEQFF. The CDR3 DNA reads TGTGCCAGCAGCCAAGATCGGAGCGCGATCTCCTACAATGAGCAGTTCTTC.

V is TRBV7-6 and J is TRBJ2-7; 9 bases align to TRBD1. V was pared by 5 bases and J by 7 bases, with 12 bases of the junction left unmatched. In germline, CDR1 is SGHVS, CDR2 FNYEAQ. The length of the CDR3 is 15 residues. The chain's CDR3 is CASSGTGTGSNEQYF. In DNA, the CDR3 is TGTGCCAGCAGCGGGACCGGGACAGGGTCTAATGAGCAGTACTTC.

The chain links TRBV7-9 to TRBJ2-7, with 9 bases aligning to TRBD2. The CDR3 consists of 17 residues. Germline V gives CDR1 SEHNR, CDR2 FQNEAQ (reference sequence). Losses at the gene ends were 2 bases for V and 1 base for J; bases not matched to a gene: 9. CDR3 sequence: CASSLNQAGLASYEQYF. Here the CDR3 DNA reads TGTGCCAGCAGCTTAAATCAGGCTGGACTAGCGTCCTACGAGCAGTACTTC.

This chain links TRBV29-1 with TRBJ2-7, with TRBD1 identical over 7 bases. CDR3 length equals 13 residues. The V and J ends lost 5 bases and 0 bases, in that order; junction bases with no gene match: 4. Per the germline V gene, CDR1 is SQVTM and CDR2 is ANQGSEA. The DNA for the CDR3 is TGCAGCGTTATCCGGGACAGCTCCTACGAGCAGTACTTC. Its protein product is CSVIRDSSYEQYF.

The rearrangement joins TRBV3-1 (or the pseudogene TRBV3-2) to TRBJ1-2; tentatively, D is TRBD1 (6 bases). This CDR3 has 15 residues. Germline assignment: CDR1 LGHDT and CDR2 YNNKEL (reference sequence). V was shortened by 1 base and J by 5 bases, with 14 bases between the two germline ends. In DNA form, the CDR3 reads TGTGCCAGCAGCCAAGGCGGGGGGGGCCAATATGGCTACACCTTC. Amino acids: CASSQGGGGQYGYTF.

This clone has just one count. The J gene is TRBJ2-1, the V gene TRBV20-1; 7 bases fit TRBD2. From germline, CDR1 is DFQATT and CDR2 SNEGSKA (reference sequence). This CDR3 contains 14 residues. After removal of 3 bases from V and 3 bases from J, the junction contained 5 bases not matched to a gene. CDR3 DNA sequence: TGCAGTGCTAGTAGTCTAGCGGTCTACAATGAGCAGTTCTTC. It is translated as CSASSLAVYNEQFF.

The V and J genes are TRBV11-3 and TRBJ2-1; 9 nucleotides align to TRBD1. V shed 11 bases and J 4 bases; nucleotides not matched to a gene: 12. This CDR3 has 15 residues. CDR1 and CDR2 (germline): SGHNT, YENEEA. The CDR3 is CASSRDRAFYNEQFF. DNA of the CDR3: TGTGCCTCCTCCCGGGACAGGGCGTTTTACAATGAGCAGTTCTTC.

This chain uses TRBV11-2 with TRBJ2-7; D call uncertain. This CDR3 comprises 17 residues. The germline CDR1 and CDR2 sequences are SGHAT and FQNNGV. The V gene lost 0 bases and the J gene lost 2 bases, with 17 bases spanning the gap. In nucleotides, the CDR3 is TGTGCCAGCAGCTTAGATTACGCGAAACCTGACGCCTACGAGCAGTACTTC. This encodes CASSLDYAKPDAYEQYF.

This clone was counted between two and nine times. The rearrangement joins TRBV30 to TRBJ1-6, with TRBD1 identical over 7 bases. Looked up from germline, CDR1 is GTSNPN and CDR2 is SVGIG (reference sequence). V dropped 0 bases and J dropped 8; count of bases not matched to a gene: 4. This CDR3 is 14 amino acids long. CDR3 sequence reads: CAWSVPGGDSPLHF. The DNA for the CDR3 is TGTGCCTGGAGTGTCCCAGGGGGGGATTCACCCCTCCACTTT.

Written as DNA, the CDR3 is TGTGCCAGCAGTCTCGGGACATATGAAAAACTGTTTTTT. Protein product: CASSLGTYEKLFF. The rearrangement links TRBV12-3 or TRBV12-4 to TRBJ1-4; D is possibly TRBD1 (6 bases). This CDR3 comprises 13 residues. V gave up 5 bases and J gave up 6 bases, with 10 bases separating them.

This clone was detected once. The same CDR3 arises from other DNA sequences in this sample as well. The CDR3 protein is CASSPNQETQYF. In nucleotides, the CDR3 is TGTGCCAGCTCACCTAACCAAGAGACCCAGTACTTC. The chain couples TRBV18 to TRBJ2-5; no reliable D call. V dropped 3 bases and J dropped 0 bases, with 2 bases sitting between them. The germline CDR1 and CDR2 sequences are KGHSH and LQKENI. The CDR3 consists of 12 residues.

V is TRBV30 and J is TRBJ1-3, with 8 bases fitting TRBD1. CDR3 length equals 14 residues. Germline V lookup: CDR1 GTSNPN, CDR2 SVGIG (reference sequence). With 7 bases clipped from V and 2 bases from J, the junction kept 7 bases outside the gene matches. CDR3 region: CAFPQGATGNTIYF. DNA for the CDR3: TGTGCCTTCCCGCAGGGGGCGACTGGAAACACCATATATTTT.

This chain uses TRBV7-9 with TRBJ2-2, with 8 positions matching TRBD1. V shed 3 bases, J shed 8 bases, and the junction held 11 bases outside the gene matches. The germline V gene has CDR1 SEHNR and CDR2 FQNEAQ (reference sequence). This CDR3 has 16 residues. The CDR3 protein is CASSFADRVGGGELFF. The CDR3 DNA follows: TGTGCCAGCAGCTTTGCGGACAGGGTTGGAGGAGGGGAGCTGTTTTTT.

The CDR3 sequence: CAISVERAYEQYF. CDR3 nucleotide sequence: TGTGCCATCAGTGTGGAGAGGGCCTACGAGCAGTACTTC. The chain uses TRBV10-3 and TRBJ2-7; D is perhaps TRBD2 (5 bases). V was clipped by 4 bases and J by 2 bases, with 9 bases between them. This CDR3 contains 13 residues. CDR1 is ENHRY, CDR2 SYGVKD, per germline.

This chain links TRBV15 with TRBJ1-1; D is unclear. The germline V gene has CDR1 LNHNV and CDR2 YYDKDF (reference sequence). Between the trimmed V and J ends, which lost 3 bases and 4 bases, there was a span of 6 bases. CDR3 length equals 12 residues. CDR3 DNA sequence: TGTGCCACCAGCAGGGAGGTCACTGAAGCTTTCTTT. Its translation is CATSREVTEAFF. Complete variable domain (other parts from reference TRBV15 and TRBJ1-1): DAMVIQNPRYQVTQFGKPVTLSCSQTLNHNVMYWYQQKSSQAPKLLFHYYDKDFNNEADTPDNFQSRRPNTSFCFLDIRSPGLGDTAMYLCATSREVTEAFFGQGTRLTVV.